What follows are 29 T cell receptor beta chains derived from one specimen sequenced in a study of control samples from healthy donors and cancer patients. TCRdb keeps only in-frame clones here, not all; method: immunoSEQ multiplex PCR. The profile covers under 80,000 clones, with about 80% appearing a single time and about 26% taken by the ten largest. Source material: blood. Receptors were obtained from a man aged 45-65 years in good health.

This clone was found a few times. The V call is TRBV6-5, the J call TRBJ1-6; D is unclear. Germline values: CDR1 MNHEY, CDR2 SVGAGI. V was clipped by 3 bases and J by 0 bases, with 9 bases between them. The CDR3 covers 16 residues. The CDR3 protein is CASSYGANSYNSPLHF. Here the CDR3 DNA reads TGTGCCAGCAGTTATGGAGCTAACTCCTATAATTCACCCCTCCACTTT.

The genes are TRBV24-1 and TRBJ2-3, with D uncertain. V lost 3 bases, J lost 6 bases, and 15 bases lay in between. Germline V gene data show CDR1 as KGHDR and CDR2 as SFDVKD. This CDR3 comprises 15 residues. This chain's CDR3 is CATSDRAAPGDTQYF. The CDR3 DNA is TGTGCCACCAGTGATAGGGCGGCCCCGGGCGATACGCAGTATTTT.

The V gene is TRBV6-5, the J gene TRBJ1-2, with 8 bases identical to TRBD1. The germline V gene has CDR1 MNHEY and CDR2 SVGAGI. CDR3 length: 15 residues. V shed 4 bases, J shed 0 bases, and the junction held 4 bases outside the gene matches. Here the CDR3 DNA reads TGTGCCAGCAGTTCACAGGGGGGAACTAACTATGGCTACACCTTC. Protein: CASSSQGGTNYGYTF.

The V call is TRBV19, the J call TRBJ2-7, with D tentatively TRBD1 or TRBD2 (5 bases each). Germline V gene data show CDR1 as LNHDA and CDR2 as SQIVND (reference sequence). V was cut by 4 bases and J by 5 bases, with 15 bases left in between. The CDR3 is 14 amino acids. The CDR3 here is CASSTQSGTHEQYF. In nucleotides, the CDR3 is TGTGCCAGTAGTACTCAATCCGGGACGCACGAGCAGTACTTC.

This sequence joins TRBV30 and TRBJ2-2; D may be TRBD2 (7 bases). Germline CDR1 and CDR2: GTSNPN and SVGIG (reference sequence). The CDR3 has 14 amino acids. The germline V and J ends were trimmed by 4 bases and 4 bases, with 13 bases remaining between them. CDR3 residues: CAWKWGGLTGELFF. The CDR3, as DNA: TGTGCCTGGAAGTGGGGGGGCCTCACCGGGGAGCTGTTTTTT.

This clone was detected only a few times. This chain uses TRBV5-4 with TRBJ2-7, with 11 bases fitting TRBD2. The V gene end was trimmed by 1 base and the J gene end by 4 bases; junction bases not matched to a gene: 7. The CDR3 loop spans 16 amino acids. CDR1 and CDR2 (germline): SGHNT, YYREEE (reference sequence). DNA for the CDR3: TGTGCCAGCAGCTTGCGTAGCGGGGGGGCTAGGTACGAGCAGTACTTC. This encodes CASSLRSGGARYEQYF.

The gene calls are TRBV7-2 and TRBJ1-3; D not resolved. The V end was cut by 5 bases, the J end by 0 bases, with 11 bases between. Germline assignment: CDR1 SGHTA and CDR2 FQGNSA. CDR3 length equals 15 residues. CDR3 in amino acids: CASSEQTSSGNTIYF. CDR3 sequence (DNA): TGTGCCAGCAGCGAACAGACCAGCTCTGGAAACACCATATATTTT.

A few counts support this clone. The chain carries TRBV5-1 and TRBJ1-2; 7 bases match TRBD1. The germline V gene has CDR1 SGHRS and CDR2 YFSETQ. The junction had 20 bases not matched to a gene; V was cut back by 4 bases and J by 5 bases. The CDR3 totals 18 residues. The CDR3 spells CASSLRAGTEKGVYGYTF. The CDR3, as DNA: TGCGCCAGCAGCCTCCGAGCCGGGACAGAAAAAGGAGTTTATGGCTACACCTTC.

The chain uses TRBV7-3 and TRBJ2-7; 9 bases are a match to TRBD2. The ends lost 4 bases at V and 4 bases at J; junction bases unmatched: 2. This CDR3 has 13 amino acids. Per germline, CDR1 SGHTA and CDR2 FQGTGA. The CDR3 sequence: CASSSTSGYEQYF. The CDR3 coding sequence is TGTGCCAGCAGCTCGACTAGCGGTTACGAGCAGTACTTC. The full variable domain, its missing parts supplied by reference TRBV7-3 and TRBJ2-7, is GAGVSQTPSNKVTEKGKYVELRCDPISGHTALYWYRQSLGQGPEFLIYFQGTGAADDSGLPNDRFFAVRPEGSVSTLKIQRTERGDSAVYLCASSSTSGYEQYFGPGTRLTVT.

This clone was detected a few times. J is TRBJ2-7 and V is TRBV11-2; D may be TRBD2 (6 bases). Germline CDR1 reads SGHAT; CDR2 reads FQNNGV. V lost 7 bases, J lost 2 bases, and 12 bases lay in between. The CDR3 runs to 13 residues. The CDR3 DNA reads TGTGCCAGCATCCGGGACTTGACCTACGAGCAGTACTTC. Translation gives CASIRDLTYEQYF. The whole variable domain, filled in from reference TRBV11-2 and TRBJ2-7, reads EAGVAQSPRYKIIEKRQSVAFWCNPISGHATLYWYQQILGQGPKLLIQFQNNGVVDDSQLPKDRFSAERLKGVDSTLKIQPAKLEDSAVYLCASIRDLTYEQYFGPGTRLTVT.

Worth noting for this clone: Germline and junction disagree at one end, which may indicate a read error. J is TRBJ1-5 and V is TRBV24-1; D is unresolved. The CDR3 has 12 amino acids. Germline V lookup: CDR1 KGHDR, CDR2 SFDVKD. The CDR3 protein is CATGDRNQPQHF. CDR3 DNA: TGTGCCACCGGTGACCGGAATCAGCCCCAGCATTTT.

This clone was counted a few times. The chain uses TRBV9 and TRBJ2-3; possibly TRBD1 for D (6 bases). The CDR3 contains 16 residues. Trimming removed 6 bases from V and 2 bases from J, with 19 bases in between. In germline, CDR1 is SGDLS, CDR2 YYNGEE. The CDR3 coding sequence is TGTGCCAGCACCCCCCTGAGTCAGGGGCCCACAGATACGCAGTATTTT. It codes for CASTPLSQGPTDTQYF.

This clone qualifies as medium-sized. The CDR3 DNA reads as TGTGCCACCAGGGGACCGAGAGACGATGGCGCTGAAGCTTTCTTT. Translating gives CATRGPRDDGAEAFF. This rearrangement joins TRBV24-1 to TRBJ1-1; D is possibly TRBD1 (5 bases). CDR3 size: 15 residues. Germline CDR1 and CDR2: KGHDR and SFDVKD. V was clipped by 7 bases and J by 6 bases, with 20 bases between them.

The chain joins TRBV7-8 to TRBJ1-3; perhaps TRBD1 as D (6 bases). Trimming removed 1 base from V and 9 bases from J, with 16 bases in between. The CDR3 extends over 15 amino acids. The germline V gene has CDR1 SGHVS and CDR2 FQNEAQ. CDR3 loop: CASSLVDFVGGTIYF. Here the CDR3 DNA reads TGTGCCAGCAGCTTAGTTGATTTCGTAGGGGGCACCATATATTTT.

This sequence joins TRBV19 and TRBJ1-2; D call uncertain. Trimming stripped 7 bases from V and 8 bases from J, with 20 bases between. The CDR3 contains 14 residues. Germline V lookup: CDR1 LNHDA, CDR2 SQIVND (reference sequence). The CDR3 loop reads CASTGILSVDGYTF. Here the CDR3 DNA reads TGTGCCAGTACCGGCATCCTTTCGGTTGACGGCTACACCTTC.

The count of this clone is one. The chain is built from TRBV7-8 and TRBJ1-5, with TRBD1 identical over 9 bases. Germline CDR1 is SGHVS and CDR2 is FQNEAQ. The CDR3 loop spans 17 amino acids. The V gene end was trimmed by 2 bases and the J gene end by 0 bases; junction bases not matched to a gene: 5. CDR3 loop: CASSLRGTGFSNQPQHF. The DNA of the CDR3 is TGTGCCAGCAGCTTAAGGGGGACAGGGTTTAGCAATCAGCCCCAGCATTTT.

This clone showed up just a few times. V gene TRBV9 combines with J gene TRBJ2-1; 9 nucleotides match TRBD2. Unmatched junction bases numbered 4, after V lost 0 bases and J lost 9 bases. Germline V gene data show CDR1 as SGDLS and CDR2 as YYNGEE. The CDR3 spans 14 residues. This CDR3 reads CASSVGSGSLEQFF. CDR3 bases: TGTGCCAGCAGCGTAGGTAGCGGGAGTCTTGAGCAGTTCTTC.

This clone came up a few times. The chain couples TRBV6-2 or TRBV6-3 to TRBJ2-3; 12 bases align to TRBD1. The V segment lost 2 bases and the J segment 1 base; nucleotides outside the gene matches: 10. There are 19 residues in the CDR3. CDR1 MNHEY and CDR2 SVGEGT come from the germline V gene. The CDR3 DNA is TGTGCCAGCAGTTACACCGGGACAGGGGGCAGAGGAGGCACAGATACGCAGTATTTT. It specifies CASSYTGTGGRGGTDTQYF.

A single count supports this clone. The chain recombines TRBV10-3 with TRBJ2-7; 7 bases are shared with TRBD2. J was trimmed by 0 bases and V by 8 bases; bases with no gene match: 13. Per germline, CDR1 ENHRY and CDR2 SYGVKD. This CDR3 spans 16 amino acids. The CDR3 loop reads CAIGGGRAAASYEQYF. CDR3 sequence (DNA): TGTGCCATCGGGGGAGGGCGGGCGGCGGCCTCCTACGAGCAGTACTTC.

The genes are TRBV15 and TRBJ1-2; D gene unclear. The CDR3 has 15 residues. Germline V gives CDR1 LNHNV, CDR2 YYDKDF (reference sequence). The germline V and J ends were trimmed by 2 bases and 1 base, with 11 bases remaining between them. DNA of the CDR3: TGTGCCACCAGCAGATCAATCGGAAATAACTATGGCTACACCTTC. Translated: CATSRSIGNNYGYTF. Variable domain in full (rest from reference TRBV15 and TRBJ1-2): DAMVIQNPRYQVTQFGKPVTLSCSQTLNHNVMYWYQQKSSQAPKLLFHYYDKDFNNEADTPDNFQSRRPNTSFCFLDIRSPGLGDTAMYLCATSRSIGNNYGYTFGSGTRLTVV.

V gene TRBV18 combines with J gene TRBJ1-1; no reliable D call. From germline, CDR1 is KGHSH and CDR2 LQKENI. Trimming cost V 4 bases and J 8 bases, with 20 bases left between them. There are 15 residues in the CDR3. The CDR3 spells CASSLGPAGSVEAFF. The CDR3, as DNA: TGTGCCAGCTCACTAGGGCCTGCTGGAAGCGTGGAAGCTTTCTTT.

The chain combines TRBV27 with TRBJ2-6; TRBD2 matches at 11 bases. The CDR3 sequence is 16 residues long. Trimming at V came to 6 bases and at J to 3 bases, leaving 4 bases not matched to a gene. Germline V gene sequence: CDR1 MNHEY, CDR2 SMNVEV (reference sequence). The CDR3 spells CASRPTSGSGANVLTF. CDR3 coding DNA: TGTGCCAGCAGGCCAACTAGCGGGAGTGGGGCCAACGTCCTGACTTTC.

The V and J genes are TRBV27 and TRBJ2-5; D gene unclear. Trimming removed 4 bases from V and 2 bases from J, with 11 bases in between. Germline-derived CDR1 and CDR2 are MNHEY and SMNVEV (reference sequence). The CDR3 runs 14 residues. CDR3 in DNA: TGTGCCAGCAGTTCCCTGGGCCATCAAGAGACCCAGTACTTC. Its translation is CASSSLGHQETQYF.

The chain combines TRBV24-1 with TRBJ1-2; the D gene is possibly TRBD1 (5 bases). The CDR3 spans 17 residues. V was trimmed by 2 bases and J by 1 base, leaving 16 bases between them. Germline CDR1 and CDR2: KGHDR and SFDVKD. CDR3 in amino acids: CATSDWGRATDNYGYTF. The CDR3 bases are TGTGCCACCAGTGATTGGGGACGGGCAACAGATAACTATGGCTACACCTTC.

The chain carries TRBV5-1 and TRBJ1-1, with no clear D. Germline CDR1 is SGHRS and CDR2 is YFSETQ. The germline V and J ends were trimmed by 3 bases and 5 bases, with 11 bases remaining between them. This CDR3 contains 13 residues. CDR3 loop: CASSWYPGTEAFF. The CDR3 DNA sequence: TGCGCCAGCAGCTGGTACCCGGGTACTGAAGCTTTCTTT. The variable domain in full, completed from reference TRBV5-1 and TRBJ1-1, reads KAGVTQTPRYLIKTRGQQVTLSCSPISGHRSVSWYQQTPGQGLQFLFEYFSETQRNKGNFPGRFSGRQFSNSRSEMNVSTLELGDSALYLCASSWYPGTEAFFGQGTRLTVV.

This sequence joins TRBV11-3 and TRBJ2-3, with 10 bases that match TRBD2. The V and J ends lost 3 bases and 2 bases, in that order; junction bases with no gene match: 5. Germline values: CDR1 SGHNT, CDR2 YENEEA. The CDR3 totals 16 residues. Here the CDR3 DNA reads TGTGCCAGCAGCTTGGGGCTAGCGGGAGCCACAGATACGCAGTATTTT. Encoded protein: CASSLGLAGATDTQYF.

V and J are TRBV13 and TRBJ1-3; D unclear. This CDR3 is built from 12 residues. V dropped 3 bases and J dropped 4 bases, with 4 bases sitting between them. CDR1 is PRHDT, CDR2 FYEKMQ, per germline (reference sequence). The CDR3 reads CASSLGGNTIYF. The CDR3 coding sequence is TGTGCCAGCAGCTTGGGCGGAAACACCATATATTTT. Together with reference TRBV13 and TRBJ1-3, the CDR3 gives the full variable domain: AAGVIQSPRHLIKEKRETATLKCYPIPRHDTVYWYQQGPGQDPQFLISFYEKMQSDKGSIPDRFSAQQFSDYHSELNMSSLELGDSALYFCASSLGGNTIYFGEGSWLTVV.

V is TRBV13 and J is TRBJ2-1; no firm D call. V gave up 5 bases and J gave up 8 bases, with 22 bases separating them. Germline CDR1 is PRHDT and CDR2 is FYEKMQ (reference sequence). CDR3 length: 16 residues. CDR3 protein: CASSLSLAPLPDEQFF. The CDR3 region has the DNA TGTGCCAGCAGCCTCTCCTTAGCACCTCTACCGGATGAGCAGTTCTTC.

This clone was counted only a few times. This chain uses TRBV27 with TRBJ2-2; 7 bases are a match to TRBD2. The CDR3 is 17 residues long. With 5 bases clipped from V and 0 bases from J, the junction kept 9 bases outside the gene matches. Germline CDR1 and CDR2: MNHEY and SMNVEV (reference sequence). In nucleotides, the CDR3 is TGTGCCAGCAGTCCTCGAATCGCGGGGGCGAACACCGGGGAGCTGTTTTTT. This sequence encodes CASSPRIAGANTGELFF.